This is a list of T cell receptor beta chains from one sample in a study of blood T cells in healthy people across ages. TCRdb reprocessed the 5' RACE reads with MiXCR, giving one entry per CDR3 protein. In the table there are 600,000 to 800,000 distinct CDR3 sequences, roughly 21% of which are singletons. Sequenced: blood. Source of these receptors: a man between 70 and 80 years old in good health. The CDR3 runs from the conserved cysteine through the conserved F or W. A D gene is named only where the DNA matches it firmly. Not all rows give a size; the values are once, few, many and, for expanded clones, a class.

>TRBV7-3|TRBD2|NA|TRBJ2-3
CASSLGTSGNADTQYF
TGTGCCAGCAGCTTAGGGACTAGCGGGAACGCAGATACGCAGTATTTT
>TRBV2|TRBD1|NA|TRBJ2-3
CASSDRDRGADTQYF
TGTGCCAGCAGTGACCGGGACAGGGGTGCAGATACGCAGTATTTT
>TRBV6-5|NA|NA|TRBJ2-7
CASRPKTIASYEQYF
TGTGCCAGCAGACCTAAGACTATCGCATCCTACGAGCAGTACTTC
>TRBV20-1|NA|once|TRBJ2-1
CSATQGPMEFF
TGCAGTGCTACACAGGGTCCGATGGAGTTCTTC
>TRBV7-9|NA|NA|TRBJ2-2
CASSPIRGVDTGELFF
TGTGCCAGCAGCCCCATAAGAGGAGTAGACACCGGGGAGCTGTTTTTT
>TRBV28|TRBD2|few|TRBJ2-7
CASSPGLAVSSYEQYF
TGTGCCAGCAGCCCGGGACTAGCGGTAAGCTCCTACGAGCAGTACTTC
>TRBV15|NA|NA|TRBJ2-1
CATSREAGRSNEQFF
TGTGCCACCAGCAGAGAGGCCGGAAGATCCAATGAGCAGTTCTTC
>TRBV20-1|NA|few|TRBJ2-7
CSARDSFYEQYF
TGCAGTGCTAGAGACAGTTTCTACGAGCAGTACTTC
>TRBV6-1|NA|NA|TRBJ2-2
CASSGGVGGANTGELFF
TGTGCCAGCAGTGGAGGTGTGGGCGGCGCGAACACCGGGGAGCTGTTTTTT
>TRBV4-3|NA|NA|TRBJ2-3
CASSQESPTDTQYF
TGCGCCAGCAGCCAAGAGTCCCCCACAGATACGCAGTATTTT
>TRBV20-1|TRBD2|few|TRBJ2-7
CSARPTSGNYEQYF
TGCAGTGCTAGACCGACTAGCGGGAACTACGAGCAGTACTTC
>TRBV10-3|TRBD2|few|TRBJ2-1
CAIGDRGTSGTDEQFF
TGTGCCATCGGGGACAGGGGGACTAGCGGGACCGATGAGCAGTTCTTC
>TRBV20-1|NA|few|TRBJ2-5
CSARDPRDLLQETQYF
TGCAGTGCTAGAGACCCCCGGGACCTCCTACAAGAGACCCAGTACTTC
>TRBV12-3/TRBV12-4|NA|few|TRBJ2-3
CASSWDFADTQYF
TGTGCCAGCAGTTGGGACTTTGCAGATACGCAGTATTTT
>TRBV4-3|TRBD2|few|TRBJ2-2
CASSQDLLAGAGELFF
TGCGCCAGCAGCCAAGATTTACTAGCGGGAGCCGGGGAGCTGTTTTTT
>TRBV11-2|NA|NA|TRBJ2-3
CASSNPPVPDTQYF
TGTGCCAGCAGCAACCCTCCGGTCCCAGATACGCAGTATTTT
>TRBV20-1|TRBD1|few|TRBJ2-7
CSAPGTRQGRPYEQYF
TGCAGTGCTCCCGGAACCCGACAGGGGAGGCCCTACGAGCAGTACTTC
>TRBV5-1|NA|few|TRBJ2-3
CASSPEADTQYF
TGCGCCAGCAGCCCAGAGGCAGATACGCAGTATTTT
>TRBV30|NA|few|TRBJ2-3
CAWSVGLGNTDTQYF
TGTGCCTGGAGTGTAGGGCTGGGGAACACAGATACGCAGTATTTT
>TRBV6-5|TRBD1|few|TRBJ2-7
CASSRGQGPEQYF
TGTGCCAGCAGTCGGGGACAGGGTCCCGAGCAGTACTTC
>TRBV18|NA|NA|TRBJ2-2
CASSPGSPATWAGELFF
TGTGCCAGCTCACCTGGGAGTCCCGCAACGTGGGCCGGGGAGCTGTTTTTT
>TRBV2|NA|few|TRBJ2-7
CASRSDGAYEQYF
TGTGCCTCCCGGTCGGACGGGGCCTACGAGCAGTACTTC
>TRBV5-1|NA|NA|TRBJ2-2
CASSQGIQAGELVF
TGCGCCAGCAGCCAGGGGATTCAGGCCGGGGAGCTGGTTTTT
>TRBV20-1|TRBD2|few|TRBJ2-3
CSASPAGEVDTQYF
TGCAGTGCTAGCCCAGCGGGAGAAGTAGATACGCAGTATTTT
>TRBV5-1|NA|NA|TRBJ2-2
CASSSRSAGPTGELFF
TGCGCCAGCAGCTCCCGCTCGGCGGGCCCCACCGGGGAGCTGTTTTTT
>TRBV7-9|TRBD2|NA|TRBJ2-7
CASSPREPYEQYF
TGTGCCAGCAGCCCGCGGGAGCCTTACGAGCAGTACTTC
>TRBV3-1|TRBD1|NA|TRBJ2-3
CASSQRQGPTDTQYF
TGTGCCAGCAGCCAACGACAGGGTCCCACAGATACGCAGTATTTT
>TRBV6-5|NA|NA|TRBJ1-4
CASSYGSLNEKLFF
TGTGCCAGCAGTTACGGCAGCCTTAATGAAAAACTGTTTTTT
>TRBV29-1|TRBD2|NA|TRBJ2-7
CSALGLADYEQYF
TGCAGCGCCCTGGGACTAGCGGATTACGAGCAGTACTTC
>TRBV6-1|NA|NA|TRBJ2-3
CASSDFQRASTDTQYF
TGTGCCAGCAGTGACTTCCAGCGTGCTAGCACAGATACGCAGTATTTT
>TRBV7-2|TRBD2|NA|TRBJ2-7
CASSLASGRAPYEQYF
TGTGCCAGCAGCTTAGCTAGCGGGAGGGCCCCCTACGAGCAGTACTTC
>TRBV3-1|TRBD2|many|TRBJ2-3
CASSLLAGGQDTQYF
TGTGCCAGCAGCCTTTTAGCGGGAGGGCAAGATACGCAGTATTTT
>TRBV30|NA|few|TRBJ2-7
CAWSDSRGAPYEQYF
TGTGCCTGGAGTGATTCCAGGGGAGCCCCCTACGAGCAGTACTTC
>TRBV20-1|TRBD2|NA|TRBJ2-1
CSAITSGSWGYNEQFF
TGCAGTGCCATTACTAGCGGGAGTTGGGGGTACAATGAGCAGTTCTTC
>TRBV10-1|NA|NA|TRBJ1-2
CASSEPNNPYGYTF
TGCGCCAGCAGTGAGCCTAACAACCCCTATGGCTACACCTTC
>TRBV5-1|NA|few|TRBJ2-1
CASSAGHSYNEQFF
TGCGCCAGCAGCGCCGGGCACTCCTACAATGAGCAGTTCTTC
>TRBV2|NA|few|TRBJ1-2
CASRPGNYGYTF
TGTGCCAGCCGCCCCGGGAACTATGGCTACACCTTC
>TRBV14|NA|many|TRBJ2-1
CASSHGLPSYNEQFF
TGTGCCAGCAGCCATGGGCTACCCTCCTACAATGAGCAGTTCTTC
>TRBV5-1|NA|NA|TRBJ2-7
CASSPGSGGTLGYEQYF
TGCGCCAGCAGCCCCGGGAGTGGGGGCACCTTGGGATACGAGCAGTACTTC
>TRBV19|TRBD2|few|TRBJ2-2
CASGLAGETGELFF
TGTGCCAGTGGACTAGCGGGAGAGACCGGGGAGCTGTTTTTT
>TRBV7-3|NA|NA|TRBJ2-1
CASSLVGMGYNEQFF
TGTGCCAGCAGCTTGGTGGGGATGGGCTACAATGAGCAGTTCTTC
>TRBV5-1|NA|NA|TRBJ2-1
CASSSGHQTDEQFF
TGCGCCAGCAGTAGCGGACACCAGACAGATGAGCAGTTCTTC
>TRBV7-6|TRBD1|NA|TRBJ2-4
CASSLGGTAIQYF
TGTGCCAGCAGCTTAGGTGGGACAGCTATTCAGTACTTC
>TRBV6-1|NA|few|TRBJ2-7
CASSTQGPGLYEQYF
TGTGCCAGCAGCACCCAGGGACCCGGTCTATACGAGCAGTACTTC
>TRBV7-4|TRBD2|few|TRBJ2-7
CASSLEGPGLAAYEQYF
TGTGCCAGCAGCTTAGAAGGCCCCGGACTAGCGGCGTACGAGCAGTACTTC
>TRBV14|TRBD2|NA|TRBJ2-3
CAGSQLAGGDTQYF
TGTGCCGGCAGCCAACTAGCGGGAGGGGATACGCAGTATTTT
>TRBV11-2|NA|many|TRBJ2-1
CASSPPGRSYQFF
TGTGCCAGCAGCCCACCGGGGCGTTCATATCAGTTCTTC
>TRBV19|TRBD2|NA|TRBJ2-1
CASIPRLAGGEQFF
TGTGCCAGTATTCCCAGACTAGCGGGAGGGGAACAGTTCTTC
>TRBV27|TRBD1|many|TRBJ2-1
CASSSNRDRGSYNEQFF
TGTGCCAGCAGTTCAAATAGAGACAGGGGTTCCTACAATGAGCAGTTCTTC
>TRBV28|NA|few|TRBJ1-1
CASSPNSEAFF
TGTGCCAGCAGTCCTAACTCTGAAGCTTTCTTT
>TRBV18|NA|NA|TRBJ2-3
CASSPNRGTDTQYF
TGTGCCAGCTCACCAAACCGGGGGACAGATACGCAGTATTTT